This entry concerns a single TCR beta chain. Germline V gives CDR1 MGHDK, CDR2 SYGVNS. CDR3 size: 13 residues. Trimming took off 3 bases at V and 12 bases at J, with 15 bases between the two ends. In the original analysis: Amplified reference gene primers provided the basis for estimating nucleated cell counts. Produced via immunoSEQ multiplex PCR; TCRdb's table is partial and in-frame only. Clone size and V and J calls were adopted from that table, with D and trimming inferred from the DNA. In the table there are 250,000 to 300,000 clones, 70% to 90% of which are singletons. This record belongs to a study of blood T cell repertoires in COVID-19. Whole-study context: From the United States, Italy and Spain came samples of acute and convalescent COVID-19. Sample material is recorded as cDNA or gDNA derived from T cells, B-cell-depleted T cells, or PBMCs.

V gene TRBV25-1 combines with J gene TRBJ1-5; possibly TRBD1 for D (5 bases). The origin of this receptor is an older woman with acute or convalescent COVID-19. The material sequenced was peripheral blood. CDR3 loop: CASSDGGTNIQHF. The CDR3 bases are TGTGCCAGCAGTGACGGGGGGACTAACATCCAGCATTTT.